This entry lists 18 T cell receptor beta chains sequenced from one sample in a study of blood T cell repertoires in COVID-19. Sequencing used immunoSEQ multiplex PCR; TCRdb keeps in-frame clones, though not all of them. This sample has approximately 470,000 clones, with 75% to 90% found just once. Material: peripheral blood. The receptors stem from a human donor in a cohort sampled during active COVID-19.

The chain's CDR3 is CASSASNSLNQPQHF. Written as DNA, the CDR3 is TGTGCCAGCAGCGCATCTAACAGTCTTAATCAGCCCCAGCATTTT. The chain is built from TRBV9 and TRBJ1-5; D is unresolved. This CDR3 has 15 residues. The V gene lost 3 bases and the J gene lost 4 bases, with 14 bases spanning the gap. From germline, CDR1 is SGDLS and CDR2 YYNGEE.

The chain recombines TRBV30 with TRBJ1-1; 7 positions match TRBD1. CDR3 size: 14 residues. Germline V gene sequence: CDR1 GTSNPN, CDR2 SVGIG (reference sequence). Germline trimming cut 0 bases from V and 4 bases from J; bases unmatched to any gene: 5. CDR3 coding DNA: TGTGCCTGGAGTGTAAGCCAGGGGGGCACTGAAGCTTTCTTT. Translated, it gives CAWSVSQGGTEAFF.

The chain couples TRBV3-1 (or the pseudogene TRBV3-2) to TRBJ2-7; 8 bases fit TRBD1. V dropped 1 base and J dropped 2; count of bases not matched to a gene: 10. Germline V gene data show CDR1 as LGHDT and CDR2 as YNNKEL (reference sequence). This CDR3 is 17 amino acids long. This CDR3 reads CASSQGKFGTGTYEQYF. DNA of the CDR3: TGTGCCAGCAGCCAAGGAAAATTCGGGACAGGTACCTACGAGCAGTACTTC.

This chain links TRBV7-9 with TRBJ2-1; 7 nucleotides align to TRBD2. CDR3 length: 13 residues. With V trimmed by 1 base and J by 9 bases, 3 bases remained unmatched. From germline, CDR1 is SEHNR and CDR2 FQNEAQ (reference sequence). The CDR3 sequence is CASSLEERGEQFF. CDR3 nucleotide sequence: TGTGCCAGCAGCTTAGAGGAGCGGGGTGAGCAGTTCTTC.

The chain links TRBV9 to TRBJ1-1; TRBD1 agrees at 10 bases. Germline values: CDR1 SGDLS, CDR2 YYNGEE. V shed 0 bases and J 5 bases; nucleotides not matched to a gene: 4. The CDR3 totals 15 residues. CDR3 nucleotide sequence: TGTGCCAGCAGCGTAGAGTCGGGACAGGGGACTGAAGCTTTCTTT. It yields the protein CASSVESGQGTEAFF.

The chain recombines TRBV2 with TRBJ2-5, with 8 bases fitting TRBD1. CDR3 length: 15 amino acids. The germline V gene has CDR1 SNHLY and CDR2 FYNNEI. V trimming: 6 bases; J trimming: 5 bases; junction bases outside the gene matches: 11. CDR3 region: CASRDTQGAWETQYF. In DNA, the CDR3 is TGTGCCAGCAGGGATACTCAGGGGGCATGGGAGACCCAGTACTTC.

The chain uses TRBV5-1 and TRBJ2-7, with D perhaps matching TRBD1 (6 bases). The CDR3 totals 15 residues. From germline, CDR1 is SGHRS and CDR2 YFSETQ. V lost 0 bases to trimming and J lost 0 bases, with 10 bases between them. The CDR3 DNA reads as TGCGCCAGCAGCTTGGAAGGCAGGGGCTCCTACGAGCAGTACTTC. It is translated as CASSLEGRGSYEQYF.

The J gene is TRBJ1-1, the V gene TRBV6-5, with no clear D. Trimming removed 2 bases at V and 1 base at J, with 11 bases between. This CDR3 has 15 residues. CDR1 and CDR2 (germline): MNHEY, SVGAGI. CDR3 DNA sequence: TGTGCCAGCAGTTACCCCCCGGGAACGAACACTGAAGCTTTCTTT. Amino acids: CASSYPPGTNTEAFF.

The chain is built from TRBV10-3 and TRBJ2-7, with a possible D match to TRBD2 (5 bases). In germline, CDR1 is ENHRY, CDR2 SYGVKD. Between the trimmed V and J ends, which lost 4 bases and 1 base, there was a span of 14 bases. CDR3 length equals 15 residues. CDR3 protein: CAISVSGKRSYEQYF. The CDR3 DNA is TGTGCCATCAGTGTTTCCGGGAAAAGGTCCTACGAGCAGTACTTC.

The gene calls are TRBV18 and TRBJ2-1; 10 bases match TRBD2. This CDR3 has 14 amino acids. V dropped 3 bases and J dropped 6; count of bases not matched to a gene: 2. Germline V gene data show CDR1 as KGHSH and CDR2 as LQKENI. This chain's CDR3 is CASSPGLAVNEQFF. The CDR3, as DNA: TGTGCCAGCTCACCCGGACTAGCGGTCAATGAGCAGTTCTTC.

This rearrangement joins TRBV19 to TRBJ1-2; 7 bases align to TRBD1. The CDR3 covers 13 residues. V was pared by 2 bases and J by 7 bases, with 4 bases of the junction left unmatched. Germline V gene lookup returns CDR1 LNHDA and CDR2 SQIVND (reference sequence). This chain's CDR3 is CASSIIDRAGYTF. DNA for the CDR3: TGTGCCAGTAGTATAATCGACAGGGCTGGCTACACCTTC.

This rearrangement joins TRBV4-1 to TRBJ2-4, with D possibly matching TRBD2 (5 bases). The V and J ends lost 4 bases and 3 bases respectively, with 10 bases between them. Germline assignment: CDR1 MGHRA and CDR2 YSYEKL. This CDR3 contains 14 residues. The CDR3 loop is CASSPLGDKNIQYF. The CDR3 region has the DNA TGCGCCAGCAGCCCGCTCGGGGACAAAAACATTCAGTACTTC.

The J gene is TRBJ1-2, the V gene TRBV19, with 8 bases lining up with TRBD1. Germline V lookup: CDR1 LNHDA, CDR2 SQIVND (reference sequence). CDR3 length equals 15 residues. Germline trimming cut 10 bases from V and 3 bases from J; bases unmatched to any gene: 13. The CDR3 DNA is TGTGCCACTACCGGGACAGGAGCTTTATACTATGGCTACACCTTC. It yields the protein CATTGTGALYYGYTF.

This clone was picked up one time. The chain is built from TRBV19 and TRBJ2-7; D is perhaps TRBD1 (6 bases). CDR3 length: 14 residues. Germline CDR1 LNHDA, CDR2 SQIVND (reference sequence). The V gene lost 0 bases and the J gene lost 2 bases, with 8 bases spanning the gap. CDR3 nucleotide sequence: TGTGCCAGTAGTATAGACAGGGGAGCCTACGAGCAGTACTTC. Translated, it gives CASSIDRGAYEQYF.

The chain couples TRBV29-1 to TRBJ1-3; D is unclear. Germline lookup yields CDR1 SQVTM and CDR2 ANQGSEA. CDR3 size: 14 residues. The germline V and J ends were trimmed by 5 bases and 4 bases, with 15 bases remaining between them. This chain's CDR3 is CSVSGSLKGNTIYF. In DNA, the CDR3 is TGCAGCGTTAGCGGGAGCCTTAAGGGAAACACCATATATTTT.

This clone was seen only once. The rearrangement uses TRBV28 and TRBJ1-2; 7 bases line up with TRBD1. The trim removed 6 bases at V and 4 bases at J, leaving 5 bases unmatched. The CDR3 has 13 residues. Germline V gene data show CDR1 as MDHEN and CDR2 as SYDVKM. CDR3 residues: CASSPGGSYGYTF. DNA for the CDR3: TGTGCCAGCAGCCCAGGGGGGAGCTATGGCTACACCTTC.

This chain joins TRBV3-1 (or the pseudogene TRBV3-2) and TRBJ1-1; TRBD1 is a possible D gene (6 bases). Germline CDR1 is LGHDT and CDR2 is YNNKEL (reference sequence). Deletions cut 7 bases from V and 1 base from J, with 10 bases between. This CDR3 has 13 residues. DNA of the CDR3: TGTGCCAGCACTGGGACAAGGAACACTGAAGCTTTCTTT. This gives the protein CASTGTRNTEAFF.

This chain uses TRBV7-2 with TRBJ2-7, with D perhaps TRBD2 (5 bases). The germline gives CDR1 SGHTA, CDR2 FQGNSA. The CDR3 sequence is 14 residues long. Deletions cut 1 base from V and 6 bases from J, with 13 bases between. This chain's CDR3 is CASSLDGRSREQYF. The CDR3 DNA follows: TGTGCCAGCAGCTTAGATGGGAGATCCCGCGAGCAGTACTTC.